This TCR beta chain came from a study of cytomegalovirus exposure and HLA in healthy donors. V dropped 4 bases and J dropped 9; count of bases not matched to a gene: 8. CDR1 and CDR2 (germline): SQVTM, ANQGSEA. The CDR3 covers 13 residues. A remark on this clone: Its target is not known.

Both 60 Vbeta primers and 13 Jbeta primers went into the PCR. Sequenced by immunoSEQ multiplex PCR; TCRdb stores in-frame clones only, minus some. Here the sample spans some 150,000 clones, about 64% being singletons. Study results and caveats: A few CMV-associated chains proved CMV antigen-specific in vitro. With later analysis, a missense DCLRE1C variant became linked to TCR beta V- and J-gene trimming. In a later analysis, across HLA loci, associated TCR counts were highest for DRB1, lowest for HLA-C. Rarity marked most TCR sequences, yet some public TCRs occurred in many donors.

The sequencing sample was made of PBMCs. The V call is TRBV29-1, the J call TRBJ1-1, with TRBD1 matching 10 bases. This clonotype was obtained from a woman aged 40-49 years in good health and CMV-seronegative. DNA for the CDR3: TGCAGCGTTGCGACCCTGGGACAGGGGAAAGCTTTCTTT. Protein product: CSVATLGQGKAFF.